The sequence of this TCR beta chain was determined in a study of blood T cell repertoires in COVID-19 (dated by TCRdb to about 2020). Turning to the overall study: Samples covering the acute and convalescent phases of COVID-19 were provided by collaborators in the United States, Italy and Spain. The material from the prospective study consisted of cDNA or gDNA derived from T cells, B-cell-depleted T cells, or PBMCs. The repertoires were released in a freely available public database intended as a resource for research on the immune response to SARS-CoV-2. Where available, HLA class I and class II types were obtained from metadata supplied by the sample provider rather than from assay-based typing. The dataset comprised deeply sampled blood TCRbeta repertoires from subjects exposed to, actively infected with, or recovered from COVID-19. A de-identified subject ID, COVID-19 status, age in years and sex were almost always included in the sample metadata. The samples were drawn from two sources: the first 160 participants of the ongoing ImmuneRACE study, and 1,254 subjects contributed by 6 global collaborators. Broad study findings and their caveats: How much clinical and demographic metadata was included differed by source and by participant, and the metadata was provided uncurated.

In regard to this clone: Its target antigen remains unknown. Within one base of it there is no much larger clone, and no base qualities were kept.

V is cut back by 5 bases and J by 6 bases, with 5 bases in the junction unmatched. CDR3 length: 14 amino acids, cysteine to phenylalanine. The kept DNA is CDR3 alone, 42 bases in frame from the first base. For CDR1 and CDR2, the germline V gene (reference sequence) lists LGHDT and YNNKEL. The immunoSEQ Assay, a bias-controlled multiplex PCR, was used to amplify TCRbeta CDR3 regions from genomic DNA. Regarding the original processing steps: The number of nucleated cells in each sample was estimated from the amplification of reference gene primers within the assay. To quantify the absolute abundance of each unique TCRbeta CDR3 rearrangement, sequence reads were collapsed and filtered. For each sample, productive Simpson clonality was calculated by taking the square root of Simpson's diversity index across productive rearrangements. Held by TCRdb, this immuneACCESS table contains in-frame sequences only and omits some clones. Under half of the omission traces to an unresolved V gene where checked; the cause of the rest is unknown. The V and J calls and clone size are taken from that table; D and trimming were inferred from the DNA. For this sample the table gives hundreds of thousands of clones, of which approximately 86% were detected only once. Of the sample, roughly 1.3% is held by the ten largest clones.

Collaborating institutions collected whole blood in K2EDTA tubes following their own protocols. Collaborator samples were shipped for TCRbeta analysis as frozen whole blood, isolated PBMCs, or DNA extracted from either sample type. The chain is made from TRBV3-1 (or the pseudogene TRBV3-2) and TRBJ1-3, with TRBD1 identical over 9 junction bases. The clonotype was recovered from a man between 65 and 85 years old with acute or convalescent COVID-19. The source material was peripheral blood. The CDR3 corresponds to CASSARDRENTIYF. The nucleotide sequence is TGTGCCAGCAGCGCCCGGGACAGGGAAAACACCATATATTTT.